This T cell receptor beta chain was captured by sequencing in a study of shared clonotypes between healthy human individuals. This CDR3 comprises 15 residues. The junction had 12 bases not matched to a gene; V was cut back by 5 bases and J by 6 bases. In germline, CDR1 is SQVTM, CDR2 ANQGSEA. Researchers sequenced unsorted PBMC DNA using ten immunoSEQ deep assay plates. In the authors' methods: In the immunoSEQ data, sequences were junction-only and lacked quality scores, so filtering differed. Repertoires were generated with immunoSEQ multiplex PCR, while TCRdb's copy carries only in-frame clones and drops some. The V and J calls and clone size come from that table; D and trimming were worked out from the DNA. The sample lists some 480,000 clones; 79% were seen once.

This sequence originates from a woman aged 40 to 49 in good health. Some clones in this sample may be carry-over from other donors' samples. Sequencing was carried out using PBMCs. The chain couples TRBV29-1 to TRBJ1-2; TRBD1 matches at 10 bases. The CDR3 loop reads CSVMLGTGVLDGYTF. The CDR3 region has the DNA TGCAGCGTTATGCTCGGGACAGGGGTTTTGGATGGCTACACCTTC.